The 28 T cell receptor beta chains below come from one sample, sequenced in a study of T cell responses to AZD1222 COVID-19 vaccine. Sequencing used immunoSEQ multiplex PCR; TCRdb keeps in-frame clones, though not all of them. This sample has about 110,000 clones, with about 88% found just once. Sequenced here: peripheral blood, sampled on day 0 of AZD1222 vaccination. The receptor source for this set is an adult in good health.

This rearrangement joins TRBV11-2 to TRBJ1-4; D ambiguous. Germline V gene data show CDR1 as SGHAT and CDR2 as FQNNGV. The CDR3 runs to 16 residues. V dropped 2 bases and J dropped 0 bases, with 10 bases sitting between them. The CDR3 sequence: CASSLSRMATNEKLFF. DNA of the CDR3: TGTGCCAGCAGCTTATCGCGGATGGCAACTAATGAAAAACTGTTTTTT.

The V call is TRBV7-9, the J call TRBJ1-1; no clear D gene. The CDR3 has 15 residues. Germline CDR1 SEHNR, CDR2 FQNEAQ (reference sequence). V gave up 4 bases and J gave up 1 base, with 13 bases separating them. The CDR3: CASSSTGPTNTEAFF. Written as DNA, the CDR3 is TGTGCCAGCAGCTCTACCGGGCCAACGAACACTGAAGCTTTCTTT.

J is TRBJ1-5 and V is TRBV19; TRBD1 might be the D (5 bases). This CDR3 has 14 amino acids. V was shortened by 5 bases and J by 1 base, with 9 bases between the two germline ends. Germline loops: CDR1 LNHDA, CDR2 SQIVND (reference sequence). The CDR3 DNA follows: TGTGCCAGTAGTTTGACAGTCAGCAATCAGCCCCAGCATTTT. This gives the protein CASSLTVSNQPQHF.

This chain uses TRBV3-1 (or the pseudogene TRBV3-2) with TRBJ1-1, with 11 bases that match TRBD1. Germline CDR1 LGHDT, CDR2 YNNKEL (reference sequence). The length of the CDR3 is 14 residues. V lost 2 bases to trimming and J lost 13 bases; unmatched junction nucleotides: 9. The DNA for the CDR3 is TGTGCCAGCAGCCAACTCGGGACAGGGGGGGAGGGTTTCTTT. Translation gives CASSQLGTGGEGFF.

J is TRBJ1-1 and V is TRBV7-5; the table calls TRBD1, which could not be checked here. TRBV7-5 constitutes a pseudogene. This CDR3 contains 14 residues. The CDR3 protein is CVRSSDIQNTEAFF. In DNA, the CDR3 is TGTGTCAGAAGCTCGGACATCCAGAACACTGAAGCTTTCTTT.

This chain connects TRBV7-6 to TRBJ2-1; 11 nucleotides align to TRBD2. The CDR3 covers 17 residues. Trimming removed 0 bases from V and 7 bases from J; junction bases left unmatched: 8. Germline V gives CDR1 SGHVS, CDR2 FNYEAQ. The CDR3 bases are TGTGCCAGCAGCTTAGCGTGGGTAGCGGGGGGGCCTAATGAGCAGTTCTTC. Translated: CASSLAWVAGGPNEQFF.

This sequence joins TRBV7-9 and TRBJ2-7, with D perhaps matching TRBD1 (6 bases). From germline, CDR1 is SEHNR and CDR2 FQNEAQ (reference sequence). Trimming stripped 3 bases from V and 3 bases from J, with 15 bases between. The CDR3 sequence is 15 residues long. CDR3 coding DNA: TGTGCCAGCAGCTTCCATTGGACAGAAGGCTACGAGCAGTACTTC. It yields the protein CASSFHWTEGYEQYF.

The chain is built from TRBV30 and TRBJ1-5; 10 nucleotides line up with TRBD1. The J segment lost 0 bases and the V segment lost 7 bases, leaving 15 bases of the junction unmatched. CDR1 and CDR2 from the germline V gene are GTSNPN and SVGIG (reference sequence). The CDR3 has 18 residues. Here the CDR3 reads CASSGSGTGVPSNQPQHF. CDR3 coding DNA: TGTGCCTCCTCCGGGTCCGGGACAGGGGTCCCTAGCAATCAGCCCCAGCATTTT.

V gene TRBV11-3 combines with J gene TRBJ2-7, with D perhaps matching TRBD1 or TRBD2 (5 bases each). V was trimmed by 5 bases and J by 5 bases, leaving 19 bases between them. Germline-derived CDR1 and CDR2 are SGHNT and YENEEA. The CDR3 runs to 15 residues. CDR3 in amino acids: CASSRNGTGLNEQYF. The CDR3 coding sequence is TGTGCCAGCAGCCGCAACGGGACGGGCCTCAACGAGCAGTACTTC.

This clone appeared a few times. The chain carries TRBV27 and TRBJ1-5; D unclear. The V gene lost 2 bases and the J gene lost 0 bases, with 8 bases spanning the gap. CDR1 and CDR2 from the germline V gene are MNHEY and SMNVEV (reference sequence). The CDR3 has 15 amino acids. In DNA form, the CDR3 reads TGTGCCAGCAGTTTAGGGCACAATAGCAATCAGCCCCAGCATTTT. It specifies CASSLGHNSNQPQHF.

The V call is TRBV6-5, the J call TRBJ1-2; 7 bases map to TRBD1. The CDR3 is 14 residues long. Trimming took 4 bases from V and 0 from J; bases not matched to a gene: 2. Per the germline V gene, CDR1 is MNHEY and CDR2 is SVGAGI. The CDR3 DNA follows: TGTGCCAGCAGTTTGACAGGGCCTAACTATGGCTACACCTTC. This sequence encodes CASSLTGPNYGYTF.

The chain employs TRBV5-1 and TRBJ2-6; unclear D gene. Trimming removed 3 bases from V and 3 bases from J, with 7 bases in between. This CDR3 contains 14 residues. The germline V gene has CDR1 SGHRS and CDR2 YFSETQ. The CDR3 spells CASSSSSGANVLTF. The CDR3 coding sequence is TGCGCCAGCAGCTCTTCGAGTGGGGCCAACGTCCTGACTTTC.

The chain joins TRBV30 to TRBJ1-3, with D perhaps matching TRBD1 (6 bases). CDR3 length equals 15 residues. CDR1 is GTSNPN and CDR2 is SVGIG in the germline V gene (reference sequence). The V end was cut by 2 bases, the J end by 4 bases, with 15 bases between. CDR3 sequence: CAWSRLGGEGNTIYF. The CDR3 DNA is TGTGCCTGGAGTCGTCTAGGGGGAGAAGGAAACACCATATATTTT.

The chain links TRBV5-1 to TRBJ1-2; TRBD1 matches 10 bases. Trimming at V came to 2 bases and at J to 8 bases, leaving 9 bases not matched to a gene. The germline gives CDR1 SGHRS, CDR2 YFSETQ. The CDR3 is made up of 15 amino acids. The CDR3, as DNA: TGCGCCAGCAGCTTTCCTGGACAGGGGGATTTGGGCTACACCTTC. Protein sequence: CASSFPGQGDLGYTF.

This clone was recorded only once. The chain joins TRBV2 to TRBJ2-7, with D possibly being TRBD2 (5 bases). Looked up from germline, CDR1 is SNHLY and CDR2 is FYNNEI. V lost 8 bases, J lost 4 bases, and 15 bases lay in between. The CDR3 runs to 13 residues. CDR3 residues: CASQSGSGYEQYF. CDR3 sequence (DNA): TGTGCCAGCCAGTCGGGTTCGGGGTACGAGCAGTACTTC. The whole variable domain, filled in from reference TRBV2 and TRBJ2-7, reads EPEVTQTPSHQVTQMGQEVILRCVPISNHLYFYWYRQILGQKVEFLVSFYNNEISEKSEIFDDQFSVERPDGSNFTLKIRSTKLEDSAMYFCASQSGSGYEQYFGPGTRLTVT.

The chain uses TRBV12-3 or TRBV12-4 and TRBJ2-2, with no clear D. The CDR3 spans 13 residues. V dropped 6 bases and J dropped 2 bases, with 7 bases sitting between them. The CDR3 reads CASSPPNTGELFF. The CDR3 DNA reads TGTGCCAGCAGCCCCCCTAACACCGGGGAGCTGTTTTTT.

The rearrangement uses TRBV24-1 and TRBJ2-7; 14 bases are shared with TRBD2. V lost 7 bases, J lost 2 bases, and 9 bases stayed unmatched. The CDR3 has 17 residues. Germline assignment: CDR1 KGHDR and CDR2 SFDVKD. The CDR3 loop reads CATRAPGLAGEAYEQYF. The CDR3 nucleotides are TGTGCCACCAGGGCCCCGGGACTAGCGGGAGAGGCCTACGAGCAGTACTTC.

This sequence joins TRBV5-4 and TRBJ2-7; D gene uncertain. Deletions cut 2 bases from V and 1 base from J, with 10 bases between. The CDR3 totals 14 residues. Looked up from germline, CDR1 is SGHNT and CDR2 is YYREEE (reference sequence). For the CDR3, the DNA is TGTGCCAGCAGCTTCGGCGGTTTATCCTACGAGCAGTACTTC. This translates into CASSFGGLSYEQYF.

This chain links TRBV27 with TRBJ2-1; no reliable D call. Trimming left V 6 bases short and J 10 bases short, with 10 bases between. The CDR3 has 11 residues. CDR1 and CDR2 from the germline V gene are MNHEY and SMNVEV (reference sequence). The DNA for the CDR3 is TGTGCCAGCAGCCAAGGGTGGGAGCAGTTCTTC. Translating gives CASSQGWEQFF.

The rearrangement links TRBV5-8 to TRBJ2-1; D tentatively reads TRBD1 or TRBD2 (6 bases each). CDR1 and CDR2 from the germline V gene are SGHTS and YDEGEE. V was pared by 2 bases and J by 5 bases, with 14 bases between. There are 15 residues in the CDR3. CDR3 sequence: CASSFGGLYNNEQFF. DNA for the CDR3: TGTGCCAGCAGCTTTGGGGGGCTATATAACAATGAGCAGTTCTTC.

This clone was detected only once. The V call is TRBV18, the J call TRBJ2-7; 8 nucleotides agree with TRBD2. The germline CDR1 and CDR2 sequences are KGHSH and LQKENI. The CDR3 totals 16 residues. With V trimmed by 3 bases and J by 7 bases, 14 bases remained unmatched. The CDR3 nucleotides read TGTGCCAGCTCACCCCCGGTCGCGGGAGGTCTTAGGGAGCAGTACTTC. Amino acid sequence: CASSPPVAGGLREQYF.

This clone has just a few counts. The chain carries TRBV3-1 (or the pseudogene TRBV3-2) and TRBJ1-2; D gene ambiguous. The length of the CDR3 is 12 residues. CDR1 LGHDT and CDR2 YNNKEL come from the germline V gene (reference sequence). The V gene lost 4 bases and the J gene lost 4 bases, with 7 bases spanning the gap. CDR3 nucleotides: TGTGCCAGCAGCCCTGAAGGCTATGGCTACACCTTC. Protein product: CASSPEGYGYTF.

The CDR3 protein is CASSPGRTSGEETQYF. DNA of the CDR3: TGCGCCAGCAGCCCGGGAAGGACTAGCGGAGAAGAGACCCAGTACTTC. V and J are TRBV5-1 and TRBJ2-5, with TRBD2 matching 10 bases. After removal of 4 bases from V and 3 bases from J, the junction contained 9 bases not matched to a gene. The germline V gene has CDR1 SGHRS and CDR2 YFSETQ. This CDR3 is built from 16 residues.

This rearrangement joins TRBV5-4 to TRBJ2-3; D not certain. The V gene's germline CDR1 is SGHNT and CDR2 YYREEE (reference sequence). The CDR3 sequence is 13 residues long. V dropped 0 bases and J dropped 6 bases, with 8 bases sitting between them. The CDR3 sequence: CASSLERTDTQYF. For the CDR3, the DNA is TGTGCCAGCAGCTTGGAGCGAACGGATACGCAGTATTTT.

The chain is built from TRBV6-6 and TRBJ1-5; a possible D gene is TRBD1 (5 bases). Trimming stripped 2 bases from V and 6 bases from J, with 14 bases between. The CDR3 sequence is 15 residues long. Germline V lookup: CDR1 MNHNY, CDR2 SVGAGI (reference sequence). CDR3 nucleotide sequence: TGTGCCAGCAGTTACATGGACAATAGGGGTCAGCCCCAGCATTTT. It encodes CASSYMDNRGQPQHF.

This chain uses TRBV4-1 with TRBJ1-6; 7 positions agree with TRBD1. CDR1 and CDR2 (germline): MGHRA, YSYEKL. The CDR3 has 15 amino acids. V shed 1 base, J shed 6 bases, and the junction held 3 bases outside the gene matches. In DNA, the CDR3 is TGCGCCAGCAGCCAAGTTTCAGGGGGTAATTCACCCCTCCACTTT. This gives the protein CASSQVSGGNSPLHF.

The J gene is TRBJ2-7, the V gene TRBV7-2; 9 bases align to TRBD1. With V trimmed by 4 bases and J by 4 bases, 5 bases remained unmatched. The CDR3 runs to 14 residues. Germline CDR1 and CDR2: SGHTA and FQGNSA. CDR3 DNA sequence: TGTGCCAGCAGCTCCCGGACAGGGGCATACGAGCAGTACTTC. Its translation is CASSSRTGAYEQYF.

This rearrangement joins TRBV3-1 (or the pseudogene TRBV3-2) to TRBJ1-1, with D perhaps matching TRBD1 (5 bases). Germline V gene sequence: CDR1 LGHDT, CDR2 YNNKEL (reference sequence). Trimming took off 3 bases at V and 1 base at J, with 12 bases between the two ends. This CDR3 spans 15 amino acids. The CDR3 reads CASSHAGRGNTEAFF. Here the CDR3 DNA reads TGTGCCAGCAGCCACGCAGGTAGGGGGAACACTGAAGCTTTCTTT.